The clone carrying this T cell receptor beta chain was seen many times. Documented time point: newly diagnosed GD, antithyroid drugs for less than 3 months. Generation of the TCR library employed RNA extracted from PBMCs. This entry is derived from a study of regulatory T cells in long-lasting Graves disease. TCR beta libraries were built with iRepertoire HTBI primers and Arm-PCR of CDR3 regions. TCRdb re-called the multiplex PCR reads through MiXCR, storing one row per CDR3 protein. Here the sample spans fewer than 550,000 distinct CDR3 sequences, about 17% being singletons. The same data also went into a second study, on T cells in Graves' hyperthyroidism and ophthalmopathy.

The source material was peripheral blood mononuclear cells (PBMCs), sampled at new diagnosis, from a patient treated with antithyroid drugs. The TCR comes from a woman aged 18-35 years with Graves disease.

The CDR3 nucleotides are TGTGCCAGCAGCTTACGACAGGGTGGCCAAGAGACCCAGTACTTC. The encoded protein is CASSLRQGGQETQYF. The chain combines TRBV11-3 with TRBJ2-5; 7 bases match TRBD1. The V and J ends lost 2 bases and 1 base, in that order; junction bases with no gene match: 4. CDR1 is SGHNT, CDR2 YENEEA, per germline. This CDR3 has 15 residues.